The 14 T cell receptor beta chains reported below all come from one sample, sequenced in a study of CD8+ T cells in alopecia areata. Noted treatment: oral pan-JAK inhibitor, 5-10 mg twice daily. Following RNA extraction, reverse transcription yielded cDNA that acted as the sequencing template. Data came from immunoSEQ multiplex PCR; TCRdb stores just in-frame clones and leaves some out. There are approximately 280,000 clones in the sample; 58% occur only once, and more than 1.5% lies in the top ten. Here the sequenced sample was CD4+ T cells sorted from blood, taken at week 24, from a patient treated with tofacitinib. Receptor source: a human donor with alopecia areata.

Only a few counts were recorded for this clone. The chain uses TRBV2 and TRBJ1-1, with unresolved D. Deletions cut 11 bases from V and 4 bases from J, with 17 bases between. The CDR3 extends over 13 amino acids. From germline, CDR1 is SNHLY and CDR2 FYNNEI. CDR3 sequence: CAGTERAGTEAFF. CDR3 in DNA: TGTGCCGGCACAGAGAGGGCGGGCACTGAAGCTTTCTTT.

The DNA of the CDR3 is TGCGCCAGCAGCCAAGATCTAAGGACAGGGGAGGGAGAGACCCAGTACTTC. Its protein product is CASSQDLRTGEGETQYF. The chain has TRBV4-1 and TRBJ2-5; 9 nucleotides line up with TRBD1. CDR1 MGHRA and CDR2 YSYEKL come from the germline V gene. J gave up 4 bases and V 0 bases, and 9 bases lay outside the gene matches. CDR3 length: 17 amino acids.

The CDR3 reads CASSLSGSKDSPLHF. In nucleotides, the CDR3 is TGCGCCAGCAGCTTGTCGGGGTCGAAGGATTCACCCCTCCACTTT. The chain employs TRBV5-1 and TRBJ1-6; D unresolved. Between the trimmed V and J ends, which lost 1 base and 8 bases, there was a span of 13 bases. CDR1 is SGHRS and CDR2 is YFSETQ in the germline V gene. This CDR3 spans 15 amino acids. The full variable domain, rest sourced from reference TRBV5-1 and TRBJ1-6, is KAGVTQTPRYLIKTRGQQVTLSCSPISGHRSVSWYQQTPGQGLQFLFEYFSETQRNKGNFPGRFSGRQFSNSRSEMNVSTLELGDSALYLCASSLSGSKDSPLHFGNGTRLTVT.

The CDR3 reads CASSRTGPNTGELFF. Here the CDR3 DNA reads TGTGCCAGCAGTCGGACAGGTCCTAACACCGGGGAGCTGTTTTTT. The chain carries TRBV5-4 and TRBJ2-2; 7 bases map to TRBD1. The CDR3 has 15 amino acids. Trimming cost V 5 bases and J 2 bases; bases outside gene matches: 6. CDR1 SGHNT and CDR2 YYREEE come from the germline V gene (reference sequence). Full variable domain (outside the CDR3, taken from reference TRBV5-4 and TRBJ2-2): ETGVTQSPTHLIKTRGQQVTLRCSSQSGHNTVSWYQQALGQGPQFIFQYYREEENGRGNFPPRFSGLQFPNYSSELNVNALELDDSALYLCASSRTGPNTGELFFGEGSRLTVL.

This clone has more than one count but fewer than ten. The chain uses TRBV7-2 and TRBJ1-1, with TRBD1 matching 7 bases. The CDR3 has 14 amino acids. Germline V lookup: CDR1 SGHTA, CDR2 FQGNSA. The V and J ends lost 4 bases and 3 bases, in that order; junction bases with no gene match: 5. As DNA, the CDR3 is TGTGCCAGCAGCTCACAGGGGTGGGACACTGAAGCTTTCTTT. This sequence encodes CASSSQGWDTEAFF.

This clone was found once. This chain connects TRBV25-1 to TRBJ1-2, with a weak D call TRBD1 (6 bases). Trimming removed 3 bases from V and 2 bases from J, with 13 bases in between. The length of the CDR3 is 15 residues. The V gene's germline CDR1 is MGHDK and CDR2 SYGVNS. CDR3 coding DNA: TGTGCCAGCAGTGATACGGGACACCTAAACTATGGCTACACCTTC. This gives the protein CASSDTGHLNYGYTF.

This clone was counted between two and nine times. The CDR3 is CASSQGGREQETQYF. For the CDR3, the DNA is TGTGCCAGCAGCCAGGGGGGGCGGGAACAAGAGACCCAGTACTTC. This chain joins TRBV4-2 and TRBJ2-5, with a tentative D call TRBD2 (7 bases). The CDR3 sequence is 15 residues long. V lost 3 bases and J lost 2, with 13 bases in between. Germline loops: CDR1 LGHNA, CDR2 YNFKEQ.

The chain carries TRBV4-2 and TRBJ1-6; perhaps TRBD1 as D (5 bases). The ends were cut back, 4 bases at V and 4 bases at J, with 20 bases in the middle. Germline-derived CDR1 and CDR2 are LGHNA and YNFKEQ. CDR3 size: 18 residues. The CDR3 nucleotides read TGTGCCAGCAGCCCTCACGTGGCGGGGGGGAGATATAATTCACCCCTCCACTTT. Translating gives CASSPHVAGGRYNSPLHF.

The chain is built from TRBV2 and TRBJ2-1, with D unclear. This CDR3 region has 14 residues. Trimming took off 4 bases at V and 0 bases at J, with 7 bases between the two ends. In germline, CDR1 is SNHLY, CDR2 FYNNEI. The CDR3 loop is CASSASSSYNEQFF. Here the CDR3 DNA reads TGTGCCAGCAGTGCGTCTAGCTCCTACAATGAGCAGTTCTTC.

The CDR3 loop is CASSQPLLSEKLFF. DNA of the CDR3: TGCGCCAGCAGCCAACCCCTGCTTAGCGAAAAACTGTTTTTT. The V and J genes are TRBV4-1 and TRBJ1-4; D ambiguous. Germline V gives CDR1 MGHRA, CDR2 YSYEKL. The V and J ends lost 2 bases and 8 bases respectively, with 12 bases between them. This CDR3 has 14 amino acids.

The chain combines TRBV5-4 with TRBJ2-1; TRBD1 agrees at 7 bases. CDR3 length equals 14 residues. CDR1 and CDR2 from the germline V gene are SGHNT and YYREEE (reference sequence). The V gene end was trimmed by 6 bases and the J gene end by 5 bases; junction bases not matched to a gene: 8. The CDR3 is CASIDRANNNEQFF. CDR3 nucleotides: TGTGCCAGCATAGACAGGGCCAACAACAATGAGCAGTTCTTC.

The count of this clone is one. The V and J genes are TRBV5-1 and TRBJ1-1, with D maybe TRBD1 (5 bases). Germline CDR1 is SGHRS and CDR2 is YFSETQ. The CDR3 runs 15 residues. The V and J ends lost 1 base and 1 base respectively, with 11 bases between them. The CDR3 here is CASSLPGRRNTEAFF. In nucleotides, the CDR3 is TGCGCCAGCAGCTTGCCGGGGCGGAGGAACACTGAAGCTTTCTTT.

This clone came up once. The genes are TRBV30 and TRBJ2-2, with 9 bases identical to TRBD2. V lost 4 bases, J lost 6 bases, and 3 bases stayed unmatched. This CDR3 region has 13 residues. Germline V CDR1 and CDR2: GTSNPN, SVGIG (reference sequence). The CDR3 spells CAWKGLAAGELFF. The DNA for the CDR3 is TGTGCCTGGAAGGGACTAGCCGCCGGGGAGCTGTTTTTT. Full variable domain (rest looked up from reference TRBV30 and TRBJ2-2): SQTIHQWPATLVQPVGSPLSLECTVEGTSNPNLYWYRQAAGRGLQLLFYSVGIGQISSEVPQNLSASRPQDRQFILSSKKLLLSDSGFYLCAWKGLAAGELFFGEGSRLTVL.

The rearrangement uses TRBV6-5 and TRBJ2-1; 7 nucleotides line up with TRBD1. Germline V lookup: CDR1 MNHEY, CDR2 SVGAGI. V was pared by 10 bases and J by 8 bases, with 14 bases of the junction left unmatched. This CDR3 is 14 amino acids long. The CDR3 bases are TGTGCCACCCAGCCGGGACAGATAAGCCATGAGCAGTTCTTC. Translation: CATQPGQISHEQFF.